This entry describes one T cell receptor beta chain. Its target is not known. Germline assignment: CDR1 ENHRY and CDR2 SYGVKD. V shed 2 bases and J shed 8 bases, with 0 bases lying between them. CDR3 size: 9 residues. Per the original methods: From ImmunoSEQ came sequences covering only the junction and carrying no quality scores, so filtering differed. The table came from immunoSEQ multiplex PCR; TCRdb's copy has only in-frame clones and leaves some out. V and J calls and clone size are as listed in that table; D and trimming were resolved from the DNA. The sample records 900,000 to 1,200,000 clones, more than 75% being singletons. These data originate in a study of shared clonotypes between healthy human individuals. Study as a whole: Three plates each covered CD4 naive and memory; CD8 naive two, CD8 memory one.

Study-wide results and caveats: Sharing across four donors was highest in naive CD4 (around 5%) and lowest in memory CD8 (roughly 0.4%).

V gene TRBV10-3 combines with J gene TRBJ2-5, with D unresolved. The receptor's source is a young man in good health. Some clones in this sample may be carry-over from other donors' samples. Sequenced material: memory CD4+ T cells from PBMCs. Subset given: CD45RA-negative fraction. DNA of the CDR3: TGTGCCATCAGTGAGACCCAGTACTTC. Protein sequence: CAISETQYF.